This TCR beta chain originates from a study of T cell responses to AZD1222 COVID-19 vaccine. V gave up 10 bases and J gave up 7 bases, with 16 bases separating them. The length of the CDR3 is 12 residues. Looked up from germline, CDR1 is LGHNT and CDR2 is FRNRAP. Using immunoSEQ multiplex PCR, the repertoire was profiled, and TCRdb retains in-frame clones only, with some absent. The sample includes approximately 190,000 clones, 85% to 95% of them seen just once. A word on this clone: Its specificity is not known.

Study results and caveats: Spike was spanned by vaccine-associated CD4 TCRs, with dominance at 160-218 and 743-854. Increases in Spike-specific TCR breadth and depth were seen after two AZD1222 doses.

Sample: peripheral blood, taken on day 0 of AZD1222 vaccination. This sequence joins TRBV12-5 and TRBJ1-2; possible D gene TRBD1, 6 bases. This sequence was found in an adult in good health. The CDR3 protein is CANEQGRSGYTF. The CDR3 DNA sequence: TGTGCTAACGAACAGGGAAGGAGTGGCTACACCTTC.